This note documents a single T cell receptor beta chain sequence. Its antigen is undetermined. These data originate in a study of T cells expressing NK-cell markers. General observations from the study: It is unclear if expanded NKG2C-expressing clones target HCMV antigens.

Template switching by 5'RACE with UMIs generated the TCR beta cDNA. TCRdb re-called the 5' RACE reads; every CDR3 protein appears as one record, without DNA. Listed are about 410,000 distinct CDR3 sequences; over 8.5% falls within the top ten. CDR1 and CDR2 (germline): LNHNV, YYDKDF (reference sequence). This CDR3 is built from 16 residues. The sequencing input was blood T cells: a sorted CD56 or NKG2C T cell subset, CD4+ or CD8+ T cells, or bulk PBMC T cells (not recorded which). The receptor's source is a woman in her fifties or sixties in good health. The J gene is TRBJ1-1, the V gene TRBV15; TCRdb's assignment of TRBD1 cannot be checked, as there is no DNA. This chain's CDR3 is CATSRDRGPLNTEAFF.